This TCR beta chain was profiled in a study of Ad26.COV2.S vaccination and SARS-CoV-2 variants. Across the study: Dosing was one shot or two shots 56 days apart. Study results and caveats: Placebo recipients had lower spike-specific TCR breadth than vaccine recipients. Analytic work on TCR breadth and depth might have understated the full extent of total T cell responses. With respect to non-spike TCR breadth, vaccine and placebo recipients were similar.

The table came from immunoSEQ multiplex PCR; TCRdb's copy has only in-frame clones and leaves some out. The sample includes around 450,000 clones, about 91% of them seen just once. This CDR3 has 13 residues. Germline CDR1 reads LGHDT; CDR2 reads YNNKEL (reference sequence). Trimming took 3 bases from V and 9 from J, leaving 15 bases between them. Specified treatment: 19 received Ad26.COV2.S at low or high dose, single or two shots; 5 received placebo; per-sample allocation not given. Specimen acquisition occurred on day 63 following the initial vaccine or placebo injection. Only a few counts were recorded for this clone. What it recognizes is unknown.

The genes are TRBV3-1 (or the pseudogene TRBV3-2) and TRBJ2-7; no clear D gene. This clonotype was sampled from a person aged 18 to 65 who received the Ad26.COV2.S COVID-19 vaccine or a placebo. The specimen was peripheral blood, collected in a trial of Ad26.COV2.S vaccine versus placebo. This CDR3 is CASSQLASDGQYF. The CDR3 region has the DNA TGTGCCAGCAGCCAGCTGGCATCGGACGGGCAGTACTTC.